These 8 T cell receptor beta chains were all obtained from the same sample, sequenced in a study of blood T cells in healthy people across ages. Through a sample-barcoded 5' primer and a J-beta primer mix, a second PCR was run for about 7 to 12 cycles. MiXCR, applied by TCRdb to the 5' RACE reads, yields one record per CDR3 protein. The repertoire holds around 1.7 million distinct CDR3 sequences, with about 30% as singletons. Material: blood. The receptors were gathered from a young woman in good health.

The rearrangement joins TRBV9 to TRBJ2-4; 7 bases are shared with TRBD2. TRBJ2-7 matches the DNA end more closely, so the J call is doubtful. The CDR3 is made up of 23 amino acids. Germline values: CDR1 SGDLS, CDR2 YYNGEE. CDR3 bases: TGTGCCAGCAGCGTAGCTCGAAAACATCTAGGGAGGGCGGAAGGGGTTAATCTCGGCGAGCAGTACTTC. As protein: CASSVARKHLGRAEGVNLGEQYF.

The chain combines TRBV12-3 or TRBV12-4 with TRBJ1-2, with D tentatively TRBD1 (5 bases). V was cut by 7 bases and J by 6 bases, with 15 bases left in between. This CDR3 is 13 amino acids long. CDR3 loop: CASTPLGRDGYTF. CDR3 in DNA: TGTGCCAGCACCCCCTTGGGGCGAGATGGCTACACCTTC.

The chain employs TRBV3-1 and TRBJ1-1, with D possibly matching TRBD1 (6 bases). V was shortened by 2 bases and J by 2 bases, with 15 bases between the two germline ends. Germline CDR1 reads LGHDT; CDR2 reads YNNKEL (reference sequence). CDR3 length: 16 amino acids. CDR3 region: CASSQTPKGGNTEAFF. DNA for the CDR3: TGTGCCAGCAGCCAAACCCCGAAGGGGGGAAACACTGAAGCTTTCTTT.

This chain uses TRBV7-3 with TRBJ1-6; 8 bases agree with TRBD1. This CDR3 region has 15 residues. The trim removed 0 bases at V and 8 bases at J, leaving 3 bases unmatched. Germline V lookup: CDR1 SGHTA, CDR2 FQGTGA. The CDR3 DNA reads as TGTGCCAGCAGCTTAACCGGACAGGGTCATTCACCCCTCCACTTT. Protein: CASSLTGQGHSPLHF.

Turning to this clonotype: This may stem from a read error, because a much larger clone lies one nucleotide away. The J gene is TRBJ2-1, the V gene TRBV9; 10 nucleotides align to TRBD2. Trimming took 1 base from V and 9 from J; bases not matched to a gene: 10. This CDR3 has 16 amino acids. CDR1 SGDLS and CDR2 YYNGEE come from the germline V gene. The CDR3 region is CASSVIPSGRDSEQFF. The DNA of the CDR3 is TGTGCCAGCAGCGTAATCCCTAGCGGGAGAGACAGTGAGCAGTTCTTC.

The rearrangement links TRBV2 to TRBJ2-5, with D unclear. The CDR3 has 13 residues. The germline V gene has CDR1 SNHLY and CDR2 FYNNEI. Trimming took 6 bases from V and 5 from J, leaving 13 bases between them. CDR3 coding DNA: TGTGCCAGCAGGGGCGGTCTCCGGGAGACCCAGTACTTC. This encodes CASRGGLRETQYF.

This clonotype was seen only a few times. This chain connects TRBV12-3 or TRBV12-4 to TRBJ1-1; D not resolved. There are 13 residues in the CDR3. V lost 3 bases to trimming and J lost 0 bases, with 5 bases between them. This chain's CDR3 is CASSFLMNTEAFF. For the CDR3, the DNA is TGTGCCAGCAGTTTCCTTATGAACACTGAAGCTTTCTTT.

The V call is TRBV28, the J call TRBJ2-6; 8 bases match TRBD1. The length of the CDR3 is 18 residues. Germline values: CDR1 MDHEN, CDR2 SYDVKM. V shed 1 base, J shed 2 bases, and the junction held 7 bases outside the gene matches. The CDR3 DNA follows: TGTGCCAGCAGTTTATACGGACAGGGAGAGGCTGGGGCCAACGTCCTGACTTTC. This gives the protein CASSLYGQGEAGANVLTF. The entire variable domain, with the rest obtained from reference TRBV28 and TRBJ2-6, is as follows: DVKVTQSSRYLVKRTGEKVFLECVQDMDHENMFWYRQDPGLGLRLIYFSYDVKMKEKGDIPEGYSVSREKKERFSLILESASTNQTSMYLCASSLYGQGEAGANVLTFGAGSRLTVL.